The rows below give T cell receptor beta chains drawn from one sample of a study of human T cells and chemical hapten exposure. TCRdb processed the RACE reads anew with MiXCR; each CDR3 protein has one entry. The sample includes some 380,000 distinct CDR3 sequences, more than 4.5% of them seen just once. This specimen consisted of whole blood, obtained in connection with sensitization to the hapten diphenylcyclopropenone (DPC). These receptors all stem from a woman aged 50 to 60 with alopecia areata. Some clones in this sample may be carry-over from other donors' samples. Each CDR3 is given without its conserved first and last residue. Each record gives: V gene, CDR3 protein.

TRBV27 | ASSPSGTVRFAF
TRBV5-5 | ASSLAGFEAF
TRBV27 | ASSLWGPDTQY
TRBV11-3 | ASSRGTIYEQY
TRBV25-1 | ASSAGWAYEQY
TRBV6-5 | ASSYSGQMNTEAF
TRBV29-1 | SVEDQGGVRR
TRBV5-1 | ASSPYGPTDTQY
TRBV6-1 | ASSALTGGTEAF
TRBV7-2 | ASSRGGTTDTQY
TRBV29-1 | SVEAQGPQF
TRBV6-5 | ASRPDRDPNSPLH
TRBV20-1 | SAQGLREGSDTQY
TRBV29-1 | SVEVETQY
TRBV3-1 | ASSQDGGRI
TRBV7-8 | ASSLSDGGSYEQY
TRBV5-1 | ASSLMGGQTYEQY
TRBV27 | ASILKDTQY
TRBV24-1 | ATSDGATSTDTQY
TRBV24-1 | ATSDHRTSGSTDTQY
TRBV7-7 | ASSLVWGLAGETQETQY
TRBV6-2/TRBV6-3 | ASSNDSHQETQY
TRBV7-8 | ASSPSYRSDRDEQPQH
TRBV30 | AWGAQGPYEQY
TRBV7-2 | ASSLPGQPGNTIY
TRBV3-1 | ASSLGAYGFANTGELF
TRBV7-8 | ASSFLGQGDEKLF
TRBV7-8 | ASRGADEQF
TRBV4-3 | ASSQDRAGYTEAF
TRBV5-6 | ASSLAGQGVYYEQY
TRBV3-1 | ASSQGTGSHGYNEQF
TRBV2 | ASSEIEGREAF
TRBV12-3/TRBV12-4 | ASSLRQTGANVLT
TRBV5-1 | ASSIGTANYEQY
TRBV6-2/TRBV6-3 | ASSGIRGLAGGEQF
TRBV7-2 | ASSLALPSGRANEQF
TRBV15 | ATSEQGADGYT
TRBV29-1 | SVQGQGAGEQF
TRBV27 | ASNSGRGLGSPLH
TRBV5-4 | ASSLGNRGRSRKLF